This T cell receptor (beta chain) was identified during a study of blood T cell repertoires in COVID-19 (TCRdb year 2020). General notes on the study: Samples covering the acute and convalescent phases of COVID-19 were provided by collaborators in the United States, Italy and Spain. Where HLA class I and class II types were available, the types were taken from metadata supplied by the sample provider, not from assay-based typing. The repertoires were made available in a free public database intended to serve as a resource for research on the immune response to SARS-CoV-2. The dataset comprised deeply sampled blood TCRbeta repertoires from subjects exposed to, actively infected with, or recovered from COVID-19. Sample metadata almost always included a de-identified subject ID, COVID-19 status, age in years and sex. Samples came from the ongoing ImmuneRACE study (first 160 participants) plus 1,254 subjects from 6 global collaborators. The prospective study material was composed of cDNA or gDNA derived from T cells, B-cell-depleted T cells, or PBMCs. What the authors observed across the whole study: How much clinical and demographic metadata was included differed by source and by participant, and the metadata was provided uncurated.

Whole blood was collected in K2EDTA tubes by collaborating institutions according to the institutions' own protocols. For TCRbeta analysis, collaborators shipped samples as frozen whole blood, isolated PBMCs, or DNA extracted from either of those sample types. TCRbeta CDR3 regions were amplified from genomic DNA using the immunoSEQ Assay, a bias-controlled multiplex PCR. Per the authors' processing: The number of nucleated cells in each sample was estimated by amplification of reference gene primers within the assay. Sequence reads were collapsed and filtered to measure the absolute abundance of every unique TCRbeta CDR3 rearrangement. For each sample, productive Simpson clonality was calculated as the square root of Simpson's diversity index over productive rearrangements. TCRdb obtained this table from immuneACCESS and retained in-frame rearrangements with V and J assigned. These tables miss some clones; where compared with another copy, unresolved V genes account for less than half of the shortfall, and the remainder is unexplained. The V and J calls and the clone size are those of that table, but D and trimming were determined from the DNA. For this sample the table gives around 130,000 clones, of which 80% to 90% were detected only once. 12% of the sample rests with the top ten.

V is pared back by 4 bases and J by 3 bases, with 10 bases lying between the germline termini. From the cysteine through the phenylalanine, the CDR3 covers 14 amino acids. Only CDR3 DNA remains: 42 bases, in frame from the first base. The germline V gene supplies CDR1 SNHLY and CDR2 FYNNEI. Points on this clone: Its antigen is unknown. No quality values exist for individual bases; no much larger clone is one base distant.

Sequenced input: peripheral blood. The sequence links TRBV2 to TRBJ2-1; the D gene is perhaps TRBD2, from 6 matching bases. This receptor was taken from a human donor in a cohort sampled during active COVID-19. The DNA sequence reads TGTGCCAGCAGTGTGGATAGCGGCTACAATGAGCAGTTCTTC. Translated, this gives CASSVDSGYNEQFF.